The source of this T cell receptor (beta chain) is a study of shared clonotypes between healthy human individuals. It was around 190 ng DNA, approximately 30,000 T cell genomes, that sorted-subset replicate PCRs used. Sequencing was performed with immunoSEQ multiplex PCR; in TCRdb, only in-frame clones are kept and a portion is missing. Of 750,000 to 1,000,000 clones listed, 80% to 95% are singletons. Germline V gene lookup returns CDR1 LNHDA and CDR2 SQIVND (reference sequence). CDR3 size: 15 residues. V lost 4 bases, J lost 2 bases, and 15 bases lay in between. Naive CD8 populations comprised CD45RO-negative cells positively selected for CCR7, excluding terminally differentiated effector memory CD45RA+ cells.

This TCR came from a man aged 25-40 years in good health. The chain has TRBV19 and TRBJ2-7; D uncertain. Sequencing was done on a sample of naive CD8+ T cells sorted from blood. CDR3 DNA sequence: TGTGCCAGTAGTACGGTCCCCCGCGCTACCTACGAGCAGTACTTC. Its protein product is CASSTVPRATYEQYF.